Following are 29 T cell receptor beta chains from one sample sequenced in a study of blood T cells in healthy people across ages. The use of a sample-barcoded 5' primer and a J-beta primer mix characterized a second PCR of roughly 6 to 11 cycles. TCRdb processed the 5' RACE reads anew with MiXCR; each CDR3 protein has one entry. The table has approximately 1.5 million distinct CDR3 sequences, roughly a third seen once. Sequenced input: blood. The receptors come from a woman aged 25 to 39 in good health.

The rearrangement uses TRBV2 and TRBJ2-7, with D tentatively TRBD2 (5 bases). Trimming removed 6 bases at V and 2 bases at J, with 11 bases between. The CDR3 is made up of 13 amino acids. Germline V gives CDR1 SNHLY, CDR2 FYNNEI. The CDR3 region has the DNA TGTGCCAGCAGGCCGGAGGTTACCTACGAGCAGTACTTC. Translation: CASRPEVTYEQYF.

This clonotype was counted many times. V gene TRBV29-1 combines with J gene TRBJ2-7; a possible D gene is TRBD1 (5 bases). Trimming removed 3 bases from V and 7 bases from J, with 13 bases in between. The CDR3 sequence is 12 residues long. Looked up from germline, CDR1 is SQVTM and CDR2 is ANQGSEA. The CDR3 loop is CSVDAGSVEQYF. Written as DNA, the CDR3 is TGCAGCGTTGATGCAGGGTCTGTGGAGCAGTACTTC.

This rearrangement joins TRBV28 to TRBJ2-3, with 11 bases aligning to TRBD2. The CDR3 covers 18 residues. V dropped 3 bases and J dropped 6; count of bases not matched to a gene: 14. Germline CDR1 is MDHEN and CDR2 is SYDVKM. The CDR3 loop is CASSFPTGLAGGGDTQYF. CDR3 nucleotides: TGTGCCAGCAGTTTCCCGACGGGGCTAGCGGGAGGAGGGGATACGCAGTATTTT.

The chain is built from TRBV3-1 and TRBJ2-2, with D perhaps TRBD2 (6 bases). V lost 1 base, J lost 5 bases, and 8 bases lay in between. This CDR3 comprises 14 residues. The germline gives CDR1 LGHDT, CDR2 YNNKEL (reference sequence). CDR3: CASSQGGATGELFF. CDR3 sequence (DNA): TGTGCCAGCAGCCAAGGCGGGGCTACCGGGGAGCTGTTTTTT.

This clonotype was recorded a few times. The chain is built from TRBV5-1 and TRBJ1-1; D gene uncertain. V was cut by 1 base and J by 5 bases, with 12 bases left in between. This CDR3 is built from 14 residues. Per the germline V gene, CDR1 is SGHRS and CDR2 is YFSETQ. The CDR3 DNA reads TGCGCCAGCAGCTTGTATAGGACCTATACTGAAGCTTTCTTT. Protein: CASSLYRTYTEAFF.

The table lists this clonotype with many counts. The gene calls are TRBV4-1 and TRBJ2-3; D gene uncertain. V lost 0 bases and J 3 bases, leaving 7 bases between the germline ends. Germline values: CDR1 MGHRA, CDR2 YSYEKL. CDR3 length: 14 residues. The CDR3 reads CASSQDTPTDTQYF. The CDR3 DNA follows: TGCGCCAGCAGCCAAGATACGCCAACAGATACGCAGTATTTT.

The genes are TRBV20-1 and TRBJ2-1; D ambiguous. Germline V gives CDR1 DFQATT, CDR2 SNEGSKA (reference sequence). The germline V and J ends were trimmed by 7 bases and 0 bases, with 10 bases remaining between them. The CDR3 is made up of 13 amino acids. CDR3 loop: CSVRRLSYNEQFF. The CDR3 region has the DNA TGCAGTGTTAGGCGCCTCTCCTACAATGAGCAGTTCTTC.

Comment on this clonotype: A read error may produce the germline difference seen at one junction end. The chain uses TRBV3-1 and TRBJ2-1; weak D call: TRBD1 (6 bases). This CDR3 comprises 16 residues. Germline V gives CDR1 LGHDT, CDR2 YNNKEL (reference sequence). The CDR3 protein is CASGQDLRDTYNEQFF. The CDR3 coding sequence is TGTGCCAGCGGCCAAGATCTGAGGGACACATACAATGAGCAGTTCTTC.

The CDR3 sequence: CASSSRPSWDIQYF. The CDR3 region has the DNA TGTGCCAGCAGTTCCCGACCTTCCTGGGACATTCAGTACTTC. The chain links TRBV27 to TRBJ2-4, with D unclear. The CDR3 length is 14 residues. Germline loops: CDR1 MNHEY, CDR2 SMNVEV (reference sequence). Trimming removed 4 bases from V and 8 bases from J, with 15 bases in between.

The chain carries TRBV6-1 and TRBJ2-3, with TRBD2 matching over 10 bases. Germline assignment: CDR1 MNHNS and CDR2 SASEGT. The CDR3 loop spans 13 amino acids. The V gene end was trimmed by 8 bases and the J gene end by 8 bases; junction bases not matched to a gene: 7. The CDR3 sequence is CASQREGLPTQYF. DNA of the CDR3: TGTGCCAGCCAGCGGGAGGGCCTTCCTACGCAGTATTTT.

The rearrangement uses TRBV9 and TRBJ2-7; perhaps D is TRBD1 or TRBD2 (6 bases each). The CDR3 length is 16 residues. Germline CDR1 and CDR2: SGDLS and YYNGEE. The V and J ends lost 4 bases and 0 bases respectively, with 17 bases between them. CDR3 DNA sequence: TGTGCCAGCAGCTTGGGGGGCAGGGGTAGCTCCTACGAGCAGTACTTC. Translating it yields CASSLGGRGSSYEQYF.

The chain couples TRBV7-9 to TRBJ1-1; TRBD1 might be the D (6 bases). V dropped 4 bases and J dropped 1 base, with 10 bases sitting between them. Per germline, CDR1 SEHNR and CDR2 FQNEAQ (reference sequence). The CDR3 has 14 residues. The CDR3 DNA sequence: TGTGCCAGCAGCTCAGGGGTTACGAACACTGAAGCTTTCTTT. Residues: CASSSGVTNTEAFF.

V and J are TRBV28 and TRBJ1-1; a possible D gene is TRBD1 (5 bases). V was cut by 7 bases and J by 0 bases, with 18 bases left in between. The CDR3 extends over 16 amino acids. CDR1 is MDHEN, CDR2 SYDVKM, per germline. This CDR3 reads CASTSGGIQLNTEAFF. The CDR3 DNA reads TGTGCCAGCACCTCGGGGGGGATTCAATTGAACACTGAAGCTTTCTTT.

This clonotype came up a few times. This chain uses TRBV29-1 with TRBJ2-3; TRBD2 might be the D (7 bases). Between the trimmed V and J ends, which lost 6 bases and 5 bases, there was a span of 27 bases. This CDR3 has 17 residues. From germline, CDR1 is SQVTM and CDR2 ANQGSEA. The CDR3 region has the DNA TGCAGCGTCCCGCCGTCGGGGGGCGATCATAGAGGAGATACGCAGTATTTT. The encoded protein is CSVPPSGGDHRGDTQYF.

V usage is TRBV9 and J usage is TRBJ1-2, with TRBD1 as a possible D gene (5 bases). CDR1 and CDR2 (germline): SGDLS, YYNGEE. The CDR3 is 15 amino acids. Trimming removed 0 bases from V and 7 bases from J, with 16 bases in between. CDR3 region: CASSVGRQGLRGYTF. In nucleotides, the CDR3 is TGTGCCAGCAGCGTAGGTCGGCAGGGTCTACGTGGCTACACCTTC.

This clonotype was observed a handful of times. This rearrangement joins TRBV12-3 or TRBV12-4 to TRBJ2-1; 7 positions agree with TRBD1. V lost 6 bases, J lost 10 bases, and 9 bases stayed unmatched. The CDR3 is 13 residues long. The CDR3 region is CASRAQGVWEQFF. For the CDR3, the DNA is TGTGCCAGCAGAGCTCAGGGGGTTTGGGAGCAGTTCTTC.

The CDR3 bases are TGCGCCAGCAGCCGCGGGGGGCCGGTGAGTGAGCAGTTCTTC. As protein: CASSRGGPVSEQFF. V is TRBV4-1 and J is TRBJ2-1, with 8 bases that match TRBD2. The CDR3 has 14 residues. Germline trimming cut 4 bases from V and 9 bases from J; bases unmatched to any gene: 8. Per the germline V gene, CDR1 is MGHRA and CDR2 is YSYEKL.

The chain couples TRBV6-6 to TRBJ2-7; TRBD2 agrees at 7 bases. The CDR3 length is 17 residues. The germline V gene has CDR1 MNHNY and CDR2 SVGAGI (reference sequence). V shed 5 bases, J shed 1 base, and the junction held 14 bases outside the gene matches. The CDR3 region is CASSRPAGGSFSYEQYF. CDR3 coding DNA: TGTGCCAGCAGTCGACCGGCGGGCGGGAGTTTTTCCTACGAGCAGTACTTC.

The table lists this clonotype with a few counts. The V and J genes are TRBV7-9 and TRBJ2-4; D gene uncertain. CDR3 length equals 13 residues. Trimming removed 1 base from V and 13 bases from J, with 14 bases in between. Germline V gene sequence: CDR1 SEHNR, CDR2 FQNEAQ (reference sequence). For the CDR3, the DNA is TGTGCCAGCAGCTTAGAGAACAGACCTGAGCAGTACTTC. Protein: CASSLENRPEQYF.

V gene TRBV6-1 combines with J gene TRBJ2-1; D could derive from TRBD1 or TRBD2 (5 bases each). The CDR3 loop spans 14 amino acids. Looked up from germline, CDR1 is MNHNS and CDR2 is SASEGT. V was trimmed by 7 bases and J by 8 bases, leaving 18 bases between them. In nucleotides, the CDR3 is TGTGCCAGCACCAGACTACAGGATCAAGATGAGCAGTTCTTC. The encoded protein is CASTRLQDQDEQFF.

This chain joins TRBV30 and TRBJ1-1; D unclear. Germline V lookup: CDR1 GTSNPN, CDR2 SVGIG (reference sequence). CDR3 length: 13 residues. V gave up 3 bases and J gave up 3 bases, with 11 bases separating them. The CDR3 DNA is TGTGCCTGGAGGGACGGGAGGGACACTGAAGCTTTCTTT. The encoded protein is CAWRDGRDTEAFF.

Of note for this clonotype: Sequence at one end of the junction differs from germline and may be a read error. The chain is built from TRBV7-9 and TRBJ2-5; D may be TRBD2 (5 bases). The CDR3 totals 15 residues. The germline V gene encodes CDR1 SEHNR and CDR2 FQNEAQ (reference sequence). In nucleotides, the CDR3 is TGTGCCGGCAGCTTAGCGCTCCGTTCCGCGGAGACCCAGTACTTC. Protein: CAGSLALRSAETQYF. Full variable domain (rest looked up from reference TRBV7-9 and TRBJ2-5): DTGVSQNPRHKITKRGQNVTFRCDPISEHNRLYWYRQTLGQGPEFLTYFQNEAQLEKSRLLSDRFSAERPKGSFSTLEIQRTEQGDSAMYLCAGSLALRSAETQYFGPGTRLLVL.

This clonotype was recorded many times. This chain uses TRBV12-3 or TRBV12-4 with TRBJ2-2; D remains ambiguous. V dropped 5 bases and J dropped 4 bases, with 5 bases sitting between them. The CDR3 is made up of 12 amino acids. The CDR3, as DNA: TGTGCCAGCAGTCCCGTCACCGGGGAGCTGTTTTTT. This encodes CASSPVTGELFF.

A few counts support this clonotype. This sequence joins TRBV7-2 and TRBJ2-7; D is possibly TRBD2 (5 bases). Germline CDR1 and CDR2: SGHTA and FQGNSA. V gave up 1 base and J gave up 3 bases, with 13 bases separating them. This CDR3 is built from 15 residues. CDR3 protein: CASSLVLALRYEQYF. CDR3 sequence (DNA): TGTGCCAGCAGCTTAGTCCTAGCATTGCGCTACGAGCAGTACTTC.

The V and J genes are TRBV15 and TRBJ2-7; maybe TRBD2 (6 bases). Germline values: CDR1 LNHNV, CDR2 YYDKDF (reference sequence). The CDR3 is 14 residues long. V was trimmed by 6 bases and J by 5 bases, leaving 17 bases between them. The CDR3 DNA sequence: TGTGCCACCAGACTCGGGGCGGGATCCAACGAGCAGTACTTC. Amino acid sequence: CATRLGAGSNEQYF.

This clonotype was found many times. V and J are TRBV4-1 and TRBJ2-3; the match to TRBD1 covers 8 bases. The CDR3 totals 17 residues. V lost 3 bases to trimming and J lost 5 bases; unmatched junction nucleotides: 13. Germline V gene lookup returns CDR1 MGHRA and CDR2 YSYEKL. In nucleotides, the CDR3 is TGCGCCAGCAGCCATCAAGGGGGGACAGGAAACATAGATACGCAGTATTTT. Protein: CASSHQGGTGNIDTQYF.

This clonotype has only a few counts. This chain links TRBV7-2 with TRBJ2-5, with D perhaps TRBD2 (5 bases). V dropped 5 bases and J dropped 0 bases, with 10 bases sitting between them. CDR1 is SGHTA and CDR2 is FQGNSA in the germline V gene. The CDR3 extends over 14 amino acids. CDR3 sequence (DNA): TGTGCCAGCAGCCTCGGACTGAACCAAGAGACCCAGTACTTC. Encoded protein: CASSLGLNQETQYF.

This clonotype was recorded a few times. The chain uses TRBV20-1 and TRBJ2-3; no clear D. Germline lookup yields CDR1 DFQATT and CDR2 SNEGSKA (reference sequence). Trimming stripped 6 bases from V and 4 bases from J, with 8 bases between. The CDR3 has 11 residues. Here the CDR3 reads CSASIADTQYF. The CDR3 DNA sequence: TGCAGTGCCTCTATAGCAGATACGCAGTATTTT.

J is TRBJ1-2 and V is TRBV9; D may be TRBD1 (5 bases). Germline V gene lookup returns CDR1 SGDLS and CDR2 YYNGEE. The V end was cut by 3 bases, the J end by 0 bases, with 18 bases between. This CDR3 has 17 residues. CDR3 residues: CASSDRPRGTANYGYTF. The DNA for the CDR3 is TGTGCCAGCAGCGATAGGCCCCGTGGGACCGCTAACTATGGCTACACCTTC.